Described below is a single T cell receptor (beta chain) sequence and its context. The sample originates from a study of technical replicates of blood from several donors. Method: immunoSEQ multiplex PCR; TCRdb's copy keeps in-frame clones and lacks some. The sample yields approximately 17,000 clones, more than 75% seen once. CDR1 is SGDLS and CDR2 is YYNGEE in the germline V gene. V was clipped by 5 bases and J by 2 bases, with 6 bases between them. The CDR3 is made up of 12 amino acids. Sequencing was done on a sample of PBMCs. The chain recombines TRBV9 with TRBJ2-3; possible D gene TRBD1, 5 bases. The receptor comes from a human donor in good health. As DNA, the CDR3 is TGTGCCAGCAGGGACACCACAGATACGCAGTATTTT. Protein product: CASRDTTDTQYF.